The clone carrying this T cell receptor (beta chain) has only a few counts. In building TCR beta libraries, iRepertoire HTBI primers were used together with Arm-PCR of CDR3 regions. TCRdb processed the multiplex PCR reads anew with MiXCR; each CDR3 protein has one entry. The data contain 300,000 to 400,000 distinct CDR3 sequences, 15% to 20% of them seen just once; the ten biggest clones take up about two fifths. The entry originates in a study of regulatory T cells in long-lasting Graves disease. With 1 base clipped from V and 6 bases from J, the junction kept 5 bases outside the gene matches. The germline V gene encodes CDR1 SGHTA and CDR2 FQGNSA. The CDR3 is 16 residues long. As for time point: newly diagnosed GD, antithyroid drugs for less than 3 months. RNA extracted from PBMCs served as the sequencing template. One endocrinology department in Xi'an, China, was where patients came from.

The sequenced sample was peripheral blood mononuclear cells (PBMCs), obtained at new diagnosis, from a patient treated with antithyroid drugs. The clonotype comes from a female donor with Graves disease. This rearrangement joins TRBV7-2 to TRBJ2-2, with TRBD2 identical over 10 bases. CDR3 sequence (DNA): TGTGCCAGCAGCTTAGTAGCCAGCGGGAGGGCCGGGGAGCTGTTTTTT. Its protein product is CASSLVASGRAGELFF.